These 21 T cell receptor beta chains originate from one sample sequenced in a study of blood T cell repertoires in COVID-19. The repertoire was sequenced with immunoSEQ multiplex PCR; TCRdb's copy has only in-frame clones and lacks some. This table has roughly 34,000 clones, more than 70% appearing once. Sequencing used peripheral blood. These receptors were taken from a man aged 80 or over with active or convalescent COVID-19.

The CDR3 reads CASSLALAGGPRNEQYF. The CDR3 DNA reads as TGTGCCAGCAGCTTAGCGCTAGCGGGAGGGCCGAGGAACGAGCAGTACTTC. The chain has TRBV7-6 and TRBJ2-7; 12 nucleotides agree with TRBD2. V lost 0 bases and J lost 5; bases outside the gene matches: 8. The CDR3 loop spans 17 amino acids. Germline V gives CDR1 SGHVS, CDR2 FNYEAQ.

The chain employs TRBV28 and TRBJ1-6; D is undetermined. The CDR3 extends over 15 amino acids. The germline V gene has CDR1 MDHEN and CDR2 SYDVKM. Trimming shortened V by 1 base and J by 10 bases, and 14 bases separated the two germline ends. The CDR3 DNA reads TGTGCCAGCAGTTTATTGGGCAGGATAGGATCACCCCTCCACTTT. This translates into CASSLLGRIGSPLHF.

The chain employs TRBV7-2 and TRBJ2-2; D is possibly TRBD2 (5 bases). V gave up 0 bases and J gave up 6 bases, with 8 bases separating them. The germline gives CDR1 SGHTA, CDR2 FQGNSA. The CDR3 sequence is 14 residues long. In DNA form, the CDR3 reads TGTGCCAGCAGCTTAGCGGGAGTATCCGGGGAGCTGTTTTTT. This translates into CASSLAGVSGELFF.

The rearrangement joins TRBV28 to TRBJ1-1; no firm D call. CDR3 length equals 12 residues. CDR1 is MDHEN and CDR2 is SYDVKM in the germline V gene. Trimming pared 3 bases from V and 10 bases from J, leaving 12 bases between. CDR3 sequence (DNA): TGTGCCAGCAGTTTGGAGACTATTACAGCTTTCTTT. This encodes CASSLETITAFF.

The rearrangement uses TRBV5-1 and TRBJ2-1, with 10 nucleotides matching TRBD1. The germline gives CDR1 SGHRS, CDR2 YFSETQ. V lost 0 bases and J lost 8; bases outside the gene matches: 11. This CDR3 is 17 amino acids long. The CDR3 bases are TGCGCCAGCAGCTTGGGGTTCGGGACAGGGGAAGGAGATGAGCAGTTCTTC. This gives the protein CASSLGFGTGEGDEQFF.

V usage is TRBV7-9 and J usage is TRBJ2-3; 8 bases align to TRBD1. The J segment lost 2 bases and the V segment lost 5 bases, leaving 6 bases of the junction unmatched. This CDR3 has 15 amino acids. Per the germline V gene, CDR1 is SEHNR and CDR2 is FQNEAQ (reference sequence). The CDR3 loop reads CASSRGTGITDTQYF. CDR3 DNA: TGTGCCAGCAGCCGCGGGACAGGAATCACAGATACGCAGTATTTT.

The V gene is TRBV28, the J gene TRBJ1-3, with a possible D match to TRBD1 (5 bases). Germline loops: CDR1 MDHEN, CDR2 SYDVKM. This CDR3 spans 14 amino acids. V was cut by 5 bases and J by 5 bases, with 13 bases left in between. CDR3 nucleotide sequence: TGTGCCAGCAGTCCGGGGGGTTTTCGAAACACCATATATTTT. Translating gives CASSPGGFRNTIYF. Full variable domain (outside the CDR3, taken from reference TRBV28 and TRBJ1-3): DVKVTQSSRYLVKRTGEKVFLECVQDMDHENMFWYRQDPGLGLRLIYFSYDVKMKEKGDIPEGYSVSREKKERFSLILESASTNQTSMYLCASSPGGFRNTIYFGEGSWLTVV.

The rearrangement joins TRBV30 to TRBJ2-3; TRBD2 aligns across 11 bases. Germline CDR1 GTSNPN, CDR2 SVGIG (reference sequence). The CDR3 has 20 amino acids. The trim removed 0 bases at V and 3 bases at J, leaving 17 bases unmatched. CDR3 nucleotides: TGTGCCTGGAGTGTAATTCTTTTTGGGGGTACTAGCGGGAGAACAGATACGCAGTATTTT. This translates into CAWSVILFGGTSGRTDTQYF.

CDR3 amino acids: CASRKQGRVEAFF. The CDR3 region has the DNA TGTGCCAGCAGAAAACAGGGTCGGGTTGAAGCTTTCTTT. V gene TRBV28 combines with J gene TRBJ1-1; tentatively, D is TRBD1 (6 bases). CDR3 length: 13 amino acids. V lost 6 bases, J lost 7 bases, and 15 bases lay in between. Germline V gives CDR1 MDHEN, CDR2 SYDVKM.

The rearrangement uses TRBV5-4 and TRBJ2-4, with D tentatively TRBD2 (6 bases). Germline assignment: CDR1 SGHNT and CDR2 YYREEE (reference sequence). The CDR3 is made up of 14 amino acids. Trimming left V 4 bases short and J 6 bases short, with 14 bases between. The CDR3 loop reads CASSPGRTTNIQYF. The CDR3 nucleotides are TGTGCCAGCAGCCCGGGGAGGACCACAAACATTCAGTACTTC.

The chain recombines TRBV6-5 with TRBJ1-5, with unresolved D. The CDR3 has 14 residues. CDR1 is MNHEY and CDR2 is SVGAGI in the germline V gene. V was cut by 0 bases and J by 10 bases, with 13 bases left in between. CDR3 coding DNA: TGTGCCAGCAGTTACTCGAATCGAGGGAAACCCCAGCATTTT. Its protein product is CASSYSNRGKPQHF.

The CDR3 DNA reads TGTGCCAGCAGCTTATCCCGACTAGTTGCGGATACGCAGTATTTT. Protein product: CASSLSRLVADTQYF. This rearrangement joins TRBV7-9 to TRBJ2-3, with TRBD2 as a possible D gene (6 bases). Germline CDR1 reads SEHNR; CDR2 reads FQNEAQ (reference sequence). This CDR3 has 15 residues. V lost 2 bases and J lost 6, with 15 bases in between.

This rearrangement joins TRBV20-1 to TRBJ2-1; weak D call: TRBD1 (5 bases). CDR3 length: 14 amino acids. Germline assignment: CDR1 DFQATT and CDR2 SNEGSKA (reference sequence). With 3 bases removed from V and 2 bases from J, the gap between germline ends came to 11 bases. Written as DNA, the CDR3 is TGCAGTGCTAGTAGGACAATCACCTACAATGAGCAGTTCTTC. This codes for CSASRTITYNEQFF.

This clone occurred once. The chain carries TRBV2 and TRBJ2-2; D may be TRBD2 (5 bases). Trimming stripped 2 bases from V and 7 bases from J, with 8 bases between. Germline V gene lookup returns CDR1 SNHLY and CDR2 FYNNEI. CDR3 size: 13 residues. DNA of the CDR3: TGTGCCAGCAGTGAACTCCGGGGCGGGGAGCTGTTTTTT. Encoded protein: CASSELRGGELFF.

The chain combines TRBV5-5 with TRBJ2-7; D is possibly TRBD2 (6 bases). The CDR3 extends over 13 amino acids. CDR1 is SGHKS and CDR2 is YYEKEE in the germline V gene (reference sequence). V was trimmed by 4 bases and J by 0 bases, leaving 8 bases between them. CDR3 DNA sequence: TGTGCCAGCAGCGGGACTGACTCCTACGAGCAGTACTTC. This gives the protein CASSGTDSYEQYF.

The rearrangement uses TRBV29-1 and TRBJ2-1, with D unclear. CDR3 length: 12 amino acids. V gave up 1 base and J gave up 8 bases, with 9 bases separating them. Germline V gene data show CDR1 as SQVTM and CDR2 as ANQGSEA. CDR3 region: CSVEVIGYEQFF. The CDR3, as DNA: TGCAGCGTTGAAGTCATCGGTTATGAGCAGTTCTTC.

The chain uses TRBV19 and TRBJ2-1; TRBD1 agrees at 9 bases. V lost 5 bases and J lost 9; bases outside the gene matches: 8. CDR1 LNHDA and CDR2 SQIVND come from the germline V gene (reference sequence). The CDR3 is 14 residues long. The CDR3 region is CASSSGTGLGEQFF. DNA for the CDR3: TGTGCCAGTAGTTCCGGGACAGGGTTAGGTGAGCAGTTCTTC. Using reference TRBV19 and TRBJ2-1 for the parts outside the CDR3, the full variable domain is DGGITQSPKYLFRKEGQNVTLSCEQNLNHDAMYWYRQDPGQGLRLIYYSQIVNDFQKGDIAEGYSVSREKKESFPLTVTSAQKNPTAFYLCASSSGTGLGEQFFGPGTRLTVL.

The chain has TRBV5-1 and TRBJ1-6, with D hard to call. This CDR3 has 17 residues. Germline V gene lookup returns CDR1 SGHRS and CDR2 YFSETQ. Trimming cost V 2 bases and J 0 bases, with 12 bases left between them. CDR3 residues: CASSFSNPSSYNSPLHF. The CDR3 region has the DNA TGCGCCAGCAGCTTTTCTAACCCGAGCTCCTATAATTCACCCCTCCACTTT.

V and J are TRBV7-9 and TRBJ1-1; D not certain. The CDR3 consists of 12 residues. Germline V gives CDR1 SEHNR, CDR2 FQNEAQ (reference sequence). The V end was cut by 8 bases, the J end by 4 bases, with 11 bases between. The CDR3: CASSLGVTEAFF. The DNA of the CDR3 is TGTGCCAGCTCGTTGGGAGTCACTGAAGCTTTCTTT. Filled out from reference TRBV7-9 and TRBJ1-1, the complete variable domain reads DTGVSQNPRHKITKRGQNVTFRCDPISEHNRLYWYRQTLGQGPEFLTYFQNEAQLEKSRLLSDRFSAERPKGSFSTLEIQRTEQGDSAMYLCASSLGVTEAFFGQGTRLTVV.

This chain uses TRBV24-1 with TRBJ2-1; 7 positions match TRBD2. Germline CDR1 reads KGHDR; CDR2 reads SFDVKD. The CDR3 spans 18 residues. V lost 5 bases to trimming and J lost 4 bases; unmatched junction nucleotides: 16. The CDR3 is CATSGPNQAGVGYNEQFF. The CDR3 DNA is TGTGCCACCAGTGGGCCCAACCAGGCGGGAGTGGGTTACAATGAGCAGTTCTTC.

The chain has TRBV5-6 and TRBJ2-5; the match to TRBD1 covers 7 bases. Unmatched junction bases numbered 7, after V lost 0 bases and J lost 5 bases. The CDR3 loop spans 15 amino acids. Germline lookup yields CDR1 SGHDT and CDR2 YYEEEE. CDR3 loop: CASSLVEGQRETQYF. The DNA of the CDR3 is TGTGCCAGCAGCTTGGTCGAGGGACAGAGGGAGACCCAGTACTTC.